In this sample, the clone carrying this T cell receptor (beta chain) turned up many times. One end of the junction is discordant with germline, which a read error may explain. Time point reported: newly diagnosed GD, antithyroid drugs for less than 3 months. The TCR library used RNA extracted from PBMCs. The CDR3 consists of 18 residues. The germline gives CDR1 SGHRS, CDR2 YFSETQ. The sample belongs to a study of regulatory T cells in long-lasting Graves disease. Relying on iRepertoire HTBI primers and Arm-PCR of CDR3 regions, the team built TCR beta libraries. In the study's own analysis: Taken together, the samples had 55 to 70 TRBV and more than 11 TRBJ segments identified. TCRdb redid the calling of the multiplex PCR reads with MiXCR, one entry per CDR3 protein. The V and J calls reflect TCRdb's pipeline rather than the authors' work. This sample carries approximately 440,000 distinct CDR3 sequences, under 20% of them seen once, and the ten largest clones take 9.5% to 15%.

Separately, the same data were catalogued under a study of T cells in Graves' hyperthyroidism and ophthalmopathy. This second study notes: Blood held most thyroid clonotypes expanded above 0.001 frequency.

The sequencing used peripheral blood mononuclear cells (PBMCs), collected at new diagnosis, from a patient treated with antithyroid drugs. The chain couples TRBV5-1 to TRBJ2-3; 11 bases align to TRBD2. This sequence was found in a man aged 35 to 55 with Graves disease. CDR3 region: CASSLGRTSGFSTDTQYF. DNA for the CDR3: TGTGCCAGCAGCTTGGGACGGACTAGCGGGTTCAGCACAGATACGCAGTATTTT. The full variable domain, rest sourced from reference TRBV5-1 and TRBJ2-3, is KAGVTQTPRYLIKTRGQQVTLSCSPISGHRSVSWYQQTPGQGLQFLFEYFSETQRNKGNFPGRFSGRQFSNSRSEMNVSTLELGDSALYLCASSLGRTSGFSTDTQYFGPGTRLTVL.